The present TCR beta chain was sequenced within a study of shared clonotypes between healthy human individuals. Overall study context: Donors had three CD4 naive, three CD4 memory, two CD8 naive and one CD8 memory plate apiece.

V lost 5 bases, J lost 5 bases, and 14 bases stayed unmatched. In germline, CDR1 is SGHTA, CDR2 FQGNSA. This CDR3 contains 17 residues. An assay was performed, and its level was deep. Each PCR replicate from the sorted subsets contained approximately 0.2 ug DNA, which is some 30,000 T cell genomes. Generated by immunoSEQ multiplex PCR, the TCRdb table keeps only in-frame clones and is missing some. The table includes approximately 1,500,000 clones, roughly 95% detected once. The receptor was isolated from a man aged 25-45 years in good health. The sequenced sample was naive CD4+ T cells sorted from blood. Sample subset: CD45RA+ positively selected. This chain joins TRBV7-2 and TRBJ2-5; 10 bases agree with TRBD2. The CDR3 DNA reads as TGTGCCAGCAGCAATATGGGGCTAGCGGGAGTTTGGGAGACCCAGTACTTC. Translation gives CASSNMGLAGVWETQYF.